This TCR beta chain was captured in a study of blood T cell repertoires in COVID-19. Across the study: Researchers got acute and convalescent COVID-19 samples from the United States, Italy and Spain. The analysed material was cDNA or gDNA that came from T cells, B-cell-depleted T cells, or PBMCs.

This clone was recorded once. Per the original data handling: Amplifying reference gene primers gave estimates of nucleated cell counts. TCRdb keeps only in-frame clones here, not all; method: immunoSEQ multiplex PCR. V and J calls and clone size are as listed in that table; D and trimming were resolved from the DNA. In the table there are 120,000 to 150,000 clones, almost 85% of which are singletons. Trimming removed 8 bases at V and 2 bases at J, with 17 bases between. The CDR3 totals 15 residues. CDR1 is PRHDT, CDR2 FYEKMQ, per germline (reference sequence). Sequencing used peripheral blood. The source of this sequence is a man aged 50-60 years with acute or convalescent COVID-19. The rearrangement uses TRBV13 and TRBJ2-3; TRBD2 is a possible D gene (6 bases). The CDR3 DNA follows: TGTGCCAGCCGTATCGGCGGGACTTACACAGATACGCAGTATTTT. Its protein is CASRIGGTYTDTQYF.